The TCR beta chain described here comes from a study of T cell repertoires in cytomegalovirus infection. At the level of the study: CMV infection plus the matching HLA type was flagged by public TCR beta signatures.

About this clonotype: Its antigen is unknown.

Study-wide points: CMV-specific TCR beta clonotypes restricted by HLA-C dominated the ex vivo response.

TCRdb analysed the reads with MiXCR anew, one entry per CDR3 protein. Here the sample spans fewer than 950,000 distinct CDR3 sequences, approximately 29% being singletons. This TCR came from a human donor in good health (CMV status not recorded). Some clones in this sample may be carry-over from other donors' samples. Sequences were derived from cultured CD8+ T cells from PBMCs, sampled from culture after CMV antigen stimulation.

The CDR3 coding sequence is TGTGCCATCAGCGACATTAACGGCTACACCTTC. Its translation is CAISDINGYTF. The rearrangement joins TRBV10-3 to TRBJ1-2; the D is unclear. The CDR3 extends over 11 amino acids. CDR1 and CDR2 from the germline V gene are ENHRY and SYGVKD. The V and J ends lost 6 bases and 8 bases respectively, with 10 bases between them.